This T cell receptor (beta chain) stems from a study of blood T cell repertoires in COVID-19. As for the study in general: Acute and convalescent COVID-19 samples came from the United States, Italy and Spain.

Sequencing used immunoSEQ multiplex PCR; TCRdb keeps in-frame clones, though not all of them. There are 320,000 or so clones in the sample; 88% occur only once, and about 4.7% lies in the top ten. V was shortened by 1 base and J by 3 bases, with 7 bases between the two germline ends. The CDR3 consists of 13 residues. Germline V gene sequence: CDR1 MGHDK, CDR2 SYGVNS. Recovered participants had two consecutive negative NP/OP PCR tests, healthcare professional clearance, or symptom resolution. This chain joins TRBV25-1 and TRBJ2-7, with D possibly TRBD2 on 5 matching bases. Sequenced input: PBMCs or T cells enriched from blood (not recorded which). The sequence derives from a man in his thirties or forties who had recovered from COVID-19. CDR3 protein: CASSEWGVYEQYF. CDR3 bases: TGTGCCAGCAGTGAATGGGGAGTCTACGAGCAGTACTTC.